What follows are 21 T cell receptor beta chains derived from one specimen sequenced in a study of CD8 T cells in Susac syndrome. Reverse transcription of about 0.45 to 1 ug RNA was performed with random hexamers. TCRdb redid the calling of the immunoSEQ multiplex PCR reads with MiXCR, one entry per CDR3 protein. This sample has 50,000 to 60,000 distinct CDR3 sequences, with approximately 94% found just once. The sample was CD8+ T cells from PBMCs. These receptors originate from a human donor in good health.

The chain links TRBV6-2 or TRBV6-3 to TRBJ2-1, with D uncertain. Per the germline V gene, CDR1 is MNHEY and CDR2 is SVGEGT. The CDR3 extends over 15 amino acids. Between the trimmed V and J ends, which lost 2 bases and 0 bases, there was a span of 8 bases. The CDR3 sequence: CASSYGISSYNEQFF. The CDR3 DNA follows: TGTGCCAGCAGTTACGGCATTAGCTCCTACAATGAGCAGTTCTTC.

The chain couples TRBV19 to TRBJ2-7; 8 bases line up with TRBD1. V gave up 1 base and J gave up 1 base; unmatched junction bases: 0. CDR1 LNHDA and CDR2 SQIVND come from the germline V gene (reference sequence). This CDR3 comprises 14 residues. CDR3 sequence reads: CASSIGQGSYEQYF. The DNA for the CDR3 is TGTGCCAGTAGTATAGGACAGGGGTCCTACGAGCAGTACTTC.

V is TRBV2 and J is TRBJ2-1, with 7 bases identical to TRBD1. Germline CDR1 reads SNHLY; CDR2 reads FYNNEI. V shed 8 bases and J 3 bases; nucleotides not matched to a gene: 7. The CDR3 sequence is 14 residues long. CDR3 region: CASCPGQNYNEQFF. CDR3 nucleotides: TGTGCCAGCTGCCCGGGACAGAACTACAATGAGCAGTTCTTC.

J is TRBJ2-1 and V is TRBV5-1; D unresolved. V lost 1 base and J 5 bases, leaving 13 bases between the germline ends. The CDR3 runs 15 residues. Looked up from germline, CDR1 is SGHRS and CDR2 is YFSETQ. The CDR3 bases are TGCGCCAGCAGCTTGACCGGCATTCGGGACAATGAGCAGTTCTTC. Translation: CASSLTGIRDNEQFF.

This chain links TRBV7-4 with TRBJ2-5; perhaps TRBD1 as D (6 bases). The CDR3 runs 14 residues. V was shortened by 4 bases and J by 0 bases, with 9 bases between the two germline ends. The germline V gene encodes CDR1 SGHVT and CDR2 SQSDAQ. The CDR3 region is CASSSRTDQETQYF. DNA for the CDR3: TGTGCCAGCAGCTCCCGGACAGACCAAGAGACCCAGTACTTC.

V usage is TRBV12-3 or TRBV12-4 and J usage is TRBJ1-1; possibly TRBD1 for D (5 bases). Trimming removed 3 bases from V and 1 base from J, with 9 bases in between. The CDR3 is 14 residues long. DNA for the CDR3: TGTGCCAGCAGTTTCGGGAGGGGGAACACTGAAGCTTTCTTT. Translated: CASSFGRGNTEAFF.

The CDR3 DNA reads TGTGCCACACGGGACTCCGCTAATGAAAAACTGTTTTTT. Amino acids: CATRDSANEKLFF. The rearrangement uses TRBV19 and TRBJ1-4, with a tentative D call TRBD1 (5 bases). The germline V gene has CDR1 LNHDA and CDR2 SQIVND (reference sequence). V dropped 10 bases and J dropped 3 bases, with 12 bases sitting between them. This CDR3 comprises 13 residues.

The CDR3, as DNA: TGCGCCAGCAGCTGGACAACCCCGGGGGCCAATGAGCAGTTCTTC. This codes for CASSWTTPGANEQFF. The chain combines TRBV5-1 with TRBJ2-1; D tentatively fits TRBD1 or TRBD2 (6 bases each). V was cut by 3 bases and J by 6 bases, with 16 bases left in between. The CDR3 runs to 15 residues. CDR1 is SGHRS and CDR2 is YFSETQ in the germline V gene.

This clonotype appeared a few times. This rearrangement joins TRBV7-9 to TRBJ2-7; 8 bases agree with TRBD1. After removal of 6 bases from V and 2 bases from J, the junction contained 9 bases not matched to a gene. CDR1 and CDR2 (germline): SEHNR, FQNEAQ (reference sequence). The CDR3 has 15 residues. CDR3 region: CASSHDRGQPYEQYF. In nucleotides, the CDR3 is TGTGCCAGCAGTCATGACAGGGGACAACCCTACGAGCAGTACTTC. Full variable domain (remainder filled in from reference TRBV7-9 and TRBJ2-7): DTGVSQNPRHKITKRGQNVTFRCDPISEHNRLYWYRQTLGQGPEFLTYFQNEAQLEKSRLLSDRFSAERPKGSFSTLEIQRTEQGDSAMYLCASSHDRGQPYEQYFGPGTRLTVT.

V is TRBV7-9 and J is TRBJ2-7; 7 bases align to TRBD1. Germline V lookup: CDR1 SEHNR, CDR2 FQNEAQ (reference sequence). J gave up 0 bases and V 6 bases, and 8 bases lay outside the gene matches. The CDR3 has 15 residues. CDR3 sequence reads: CASRDARGFSYEQYF. The CDR3 DNA reads TGTGCCAGCAGAGACGCCAGGGGGTTCTCCTACGAGCAGTACTTC. Complete variable domain (other parts from reference TRBV7-9 and TRBJ2-7): DTGVSQNPRHKITKRGQNVTFRCDPISEHNRLYWYRQTLGQGPEFLTYFQNEAQLEKSRLLSDRFSAERPKGSFSTLEIQRTEQGDSAMYLCASRDARGFSYEQYFGPGTRLTVT.

The chain recombines TRBV28 with TRBJ2-6, with D perhaps TRBD1 (5 bases). With 5 bases removed from V and 1 base from J, the gap between germline ends came to 15 bases. The CDR3 is 17 amino acids. The germline gives CDR1 MDHEN, CDR2 SYDVKM. For the CDR3, the DNA is TGTGCCAGCAGTCCTCAGGGCCTCTGGTCTGGGGCCAACGTCCTGACTTTC. Its translation is CASSPQGLWSGANVLTF.

V is TRBV12-3 or TRBV12-4 and J is TRBJ2-3; no definite D call. Trimming shortened V by 1 base and J by 6 bases, and 14 bases separated the two germline ends. This CDR3 is 15 amino acids long. The CDR3 DNA reads as TGTGCCAGCAGTTTAGTGGATGCAGGCCAGGATACGCAGTATTTT. This gives the protein CASSLVDAGQDTQYF.

Only one count was recorded for this clonotype. The chain uses TRBV21-1 and TRBJ2-2; the table's TRBD1 call for D was not verified on the DNA. TRBV21-1 is a known pseudogene. The CDR3 is 18 residues long. CDR3 nucleotides: TGTGCCAGCAGCAAAGCGCATTGGGAGCCCGGGGGGTTCGGGGAGCTGTTTTTT. It translates to CASSKAHWEPGGFGELFF.

The genes are TRBV4-3 and TRBJ1-6; D might be TRBD1 (6 bases). With 4 bases removed from V and 7 bases from J, the gap between germline ends came to 14 bases. There are 15 residues in the CDR3. The germline V gene has CDR1 LGHNA and CDR2 YSLEER. The CDR3 region has the DNA TGCGCCAGCAGCCGCTTACAGGGCGAGAATTCACCCCTCCACTTT. It codes for CASSRLQGENSPLHF.

The chain carries TRBV5-5 and TRBJ1-1, with D possibly TRBD1 on 5 matching bases. From germline, CDR1 is SGHKS and CDR2 YYEKEE (reference sequence). CDR3 length: 13 amino acids. With 1 base removed from V and 3 bases from J, the gap between germline ends came to 7 bases. The CDR3 nucleotides read TGTGCCAGCAGCTTGCCGGGGGACACTGAAGCTTTCTTT. This translates into CASSLPGDTEAFF. Supplemented by reference TRBV5-5 and TRBJ1-1, the full variable domain reads DAGVTQSPTHLIKTRGQQVTLRCSPISGHKSVSWYQQVLGQGPQFIFQYYEKEERGRGNFPDRFSARQFPNYSSELNVNALLLGDSALYLCASSLPGDTEAFFGQGTRLTVV.

The chain combines TRBV9 with TRBJ1-3, with unresolved D. This CDR3 contains 12 residues. Germline V gene data show CDR1 as SGDLS and CDR2 as YYNGEE. Trimming pared 4 bases from V and 4 bases from J, leaving 6 bases between. The CDR3 protein is CASSLEGNTIYF. The DNA for the CDR3 is TGTGCCAGCAGCCTGGAAGGAAACACCATATATTTT. Drawing the rest from reference TRBV9 and TRBJ1-3, the complete variable domain is DSGVTQTPKHLITATGQRVTLRCSPRSGDLSVYWYQQSLDQGLQFLIQYYNGEERAKGNILERFSAQQFPDLHSELNLSSLELGDSALYFCASSLEGNTIYFGEGSWLTVV.

The rearrangement links TRBV7-8 to TRBJ1-4, with 9 bases matching TRBD1. Per germline, CDR1 SGHVS and CDR2 FQNEAQ. V was clipped by 5 bases and J by 3 bases; unmatched bases: 10. CDR3 size: 17 residues. The CDR3 sequence: CASSAPGQGISNEKLFF. The CDR3 nucleotides read TGTGCCAGCAGCGCCCCGGGACAGGGCATATCTAATGAAAAACTGTTTTTT.

This chain connects TRBV29-1 to TRBJ2-1; maybe TRBD1 (6 bases). Germline CDR1 reads SQVTM; CDR2 reads ANQGSEA. This CDR3 has 12 residues. V was pared by 8 bases and J by 8 bases, with 16 bases between. CDR3 in amino acids: CSLRGTSDEQFF. The CDR3 bases are TGCAGCTTAAGGGGGACGTCGGATGAGCAGTTCTTC.

The CDR3 sequence is CASSVNVRDNQPQHF. The CDR3 nucleotides are TGTGCCAGCAGCGTAAACGTCAGGGACAATCAGCCCCAGCATTTT. The chain joins TRBV9 to TRBJ1-5, with a weak D call TRBD1 (5 bases). The CDR3 covers 15 residues. V lost 1 base to trimming and J lost 3 bases, with 11 bases between them. Germline V gene sequence: CDR1 SGDLS, CDR2 YYNGEE.

V usage is TRBV9 and J usage is TRBJ2-2; D possibly corresponds to TRBD2 (7 bases). This CDR3 region has 15 residues. CDR1 and CDR2 (germline): SGDLS, YYNGEE. V was cut by 4 bases and J by 5 bases, with 15 bases left in between. The CDR3 DNA reads TGTGCCAGCAGCTCCAGAGGGGGGGCAACCGGGGAGCTGTTTTTT. This encodes CASSSRGGATGELFF.

The rearrangement uses TRBV7-9 and TRBJ1-1, with D perhaps TRBD1 (5 bases). Trimming pared 5 bases from V and 6 bases from J, leaving 13 bases between. From germline, CDR1 is SEHNR and CDR2 FQNEAQ (reference sequence). This CDR3 has 13 amino acids. Here the CDR3 reads CASSPGESPEAFF. CDR3 DNA sequence: TGTGCCAGCAGCCCGGGGGAATCCCCTGAAGCTTTCTTT.